This TCR beta chain comes out of a study of blood T cell repertoires in COVID-19. The overall study: Spain, Italy and the United States supplied samples that represented acute and convalescent COVID-19. T cells, B-cell-depleted T cells, or PBMCs supplied cDNA or gDNA.

Original data processing: Amplification with reference gene primers provided the estimates of nucleated cell counts. Here immunoSEQ multiplex PCR was the method, and the copy in TCRdb shows in-frame clones only, minus some. V and J calls and clone size follow that table, whereas D and trimming were derived from the DNA. The sample has about 150,000 clones, about 88% seen once. The material sequenced was peripheral blood. The sequence came from a woman aged 60-75 years with COVID-19, enrolled during active disease.

The CDR3 region has the DNA TGTGCCAGTAGTATAGTTACGGGAGGCGGAGTTAAGATCTACGAGCAGTACTTC. This encodes CASSIVTGGGVKIYEQYF. The rearrangement uses TRBV19 and TRBJ2-7, with 7 bases matching TRBD2. The germline V gene has CDR1 LNHDA and CDR2 SQIVND (reference sequence). V shed 1 base, J shed 3 bases, and the junction held 15 bases outside the gene matches. This CDR3 contains 18 residues.